Presented here are 20 T cell receptor beta chains from one specimen sequenced in a study of T cell responses to AZD1222 COVID-19 vaccine. The method was immunoSEQ multiplex PCR; TCRdb's version includes in-frame clones alone and lacks a portion of them. The sample lists roughly 99,000 clones, approximately 90% seen once, with 3.5% to 4.5% in the top ten. The source was peripheral blood, collected on day 0 of AZD1222 vaccination. The source is an adult in good health.

This sequence joins TRBV6-2 or TRBV6-3 and TRBJ1-5; D is possibly TRBD1 (5 bases). Germline CDR1 is MNHEY and CDR2 is SVGEGT. Trimming took 0 bases from V and 4 from J, leaving 13 bases between them. This CDR3 has 16 residues. DNA for the CDR3: TGTGCCAGCAGTTACTCTAGTAGTGGGGCGAATCAGCCCCAGCATTTT. It yields the protein CASSYSSSGANQPQHF.

V is TRBV27 and J is TRBJ2-1, with TRBD2 matching 7 bases. Trimming at V came to 0 bases and at J to 8 bases, leaving 16 bases not matched to a gene. CDR1 and CDR2 (germline): MNHEY, SMNVEV (reference sequence). The CDR3 runs 18 residues. CDR3 residues: CASSLSWVGRGDNDEQFF. The CDR3 DNA reads TGTGCCAGCAGTTTATCGTGGGTTGGGAGGGGTGACAATGATGAGCAGTTCTTC.

This chain links TRBV4-2 with TRBJ1-2, with a tentative D call TRBD1 (5 bases). V lost 3 bases, J lost 4 bases, and 12 bases lay in between. CDR1 LGHNA and CDR2 YNFKEQ come from the germline V gene. This CDR3 comprises 14 residues. This chain's CDR3 is CASSQGGLAYGYTF. DNA for the CDR3: TGTGCCAGCAGCCAGGGGGGGTTGGCCTATGGCTACACCTTC.

The chain employs TRBV25-1 and TRBJ1-1; no definite D call. The CDR3 is 14 residues long. Germline lookup yields CDR1 MGHDK and CDR2 SYGVNS. Deletions cut 4 bases from V and 5 bases from J, with 14 bases between. In DNA, the CDR3 is TGTGCCAGCAGTGCAAGGGAATTTTGGACTGAAGCTTTCTTT. This gives the protein CASSAREFWTEAFF.

The genes are TRBV19 and TRBJ1-2; maybe TRBD1 (5 bases). CDR1 and CDR2 (germline): LNHDA, SQIVND (reference sequence). This CDR3 region has 15 residues. V lost 6 bases and J 5 bases, leaving 19 bases between the germline ends. This CDR3 reads CASRLTLMTAYGYTF. CDR3 DNA: TGTGCCAGTAGGTTAACTTTGATGACAGCTTATGGCTACACCTTC.

The V and J genes are TRBV19 and TRBJ2-2; D may be TRBD2 (5 bases). Trimming left V 4 bases short and J 8 bases short, with 14 bases between. The CDR3 extends over 14 amino acids. Looked up from germline, CDR1 is LNHDA and CDR2 is SQIVND (reference sequence). CDR3 sequence (DNA): TGTGCCAGTAGTACTAGGAGGCGTCCTGGGGAGCTGTTTTTT. Protein: CASSTRRRPGELFF.

This chain joins TRBV28 and TRBJ2-3; 7 nucleotides agree with TRBD2. CDR3 length equals 16 residues. V lost 5 bases to trimming and J lost 0 bases; unmatched junction nucleotides: 8. From germline, CDR1 is MDHEN and CDR2 SYDVKM. The CDR3 DNA is TGTGCCAGCAGTCCGACCGTTAGCGGGAGCACAGATACGCAGTATTTT. Amino acids: CASSPTVSGSTDTQYF.

This chain connects TRBV7-3 to TRBJ2-1, with D possibly being TRBD1 or TRBD2 (5 bases each). The V end lost 2 bases, the J end lost 9 bases, and 14 bases lay between the germline ends. CDR3 length equals 14 residues. The germline V gene has CDR1 SGHTA and CDR2 FQGTGA. In nucleotides, the CDR3 is TGTGCCAGCAGCTTATCGGAACTAGGGGTTGAGCAGTTCTTC. Protein sequence: CASSLSELGVEQFF. Variable domain in full (rest from reference TRBV7-3 and TRBJ2-1): GAGVSQTPSNKVTEKGKYVELRCDPISGHTALYWYRQSLGQGPEFLIYFQGTGAADDSGLPNDRFFAVRPEGSVSTLKIQRTERGDSAVYLCASSLSELGVEQFFGPGTRLTVL.

The genes are TRBV4-3 and TRBJ1-4; D call uncertain. The V and J ends lost 1 base and 0 bases respectively, with 6 bases between them. Germline CDR1 reads LGHNA; CDR2 reads YSLEER. There are 15 residues in the CDR3. Here the CDR3 reads CASSQATATNEKLFF. DNA for the CDR3: TGCGCCAGCAGCCAAGCAACAGCAACTAATGAAAAACTGTTTTTT.

This clone was picked up a small number of times. The chain recombines TRBV7-2 with TRBJ1-1, with 7 bases that match TRBD1. The ends lost 2 bases at V and 7 bases at J; junction bases unmatched: 4. CDR3 length: 13 amino acids. Germline CDR1 is SGHTA and CDR2 is FQGNSA. The CDR3, as DNA: TGTGCCAGCAGCTTACCTGGGACAGTTGAAGCTTTCTTT. Encoded protein: CASSLPGTVEAFF.

This clone occurred once. The rearrangement uses TRBV4-2 and TRBJ1-3; TRBD1 might be the D (6 bases). V lost 4 bases and J 2 bases, leaving 15 bases between the germline ends. The germline gives CDR1 LGHNA, CDR2 YNFKEQ. This CDR3 comprises 16 residues. CDR3: CASSPTGRFTGNTIYF. The CDR3 DNA sequence: TGTGCCAGCAGCCCTACAGGGAGGTTCACTGGAAACACCATATATTTT.

The chain recombines TRBV9 with TRBJ1-5; a weak D match, TRBD1 (6 bases). Germline V gene sequence: CDR1 SGDLS, CDR2 YYNGEE. Trimming took 3 bases from V and 6 from J, leaving 13 bases between them. CDR3 length: 14 amino acids. This CDR3 is CASSATGTSQPQHF. Written as DNA, the CDR3 is TGTGCCAGCAGCGCGACAGGCACGAGTCAGCCCCAGCATTTT.

The chain couples TRBV9 to TRBJ1-4, with D unclear. The CDR3 contains 15 residues. Per germline, CDR1 SGDLS and CDR2 YYNGEE. V lost 0 bases to trimming and J lost 7 bases, with 13 bases between them. In DNA form, the CDR3 reads TGTGCCAGCAGCGTAGGAGAAGGGATCGGTGAAAAACTGTTTTTT. This translates into CASSVGEGIGEKLFF.

The V gene is TRBV9, the J gene TRBJ2-3; a possible D gene is TRBD1 (6 bases). V gave up 0 bases and J gave up 1 base, with 9 bases separating them. Germline values: CDR1 SGDLS, CDR2 YYNGEE. This CDR3 has 15 residues. The CDR3 DNA reads TGTGCCAGCAGCGTAGAGGGGGATGGCACAGATACGCAGTATTTT. Protein sequence: CASSVEGDGTDTQYF.

CDR3 DNA: TGTGCCAGCAGCTTACTGGGGGAGCTGTTTTTT. Its translation: CASSLLGELFF. J is TRBJ2-2 and V is TRBV7-9; D unresolved. This CDR3 has 11 residues. Trimming removed 2 bases at V and 8 bases at J, with 3 bases between. CDR1 SEHNR and CDR2 FQNEAQ come from the germline V gene (reference sequence).

The genes are TRBV2 and TRBJ2-5; D is undetermined. This CDR3 has 12 amino acids. Trimming pared 7 bases from V and 2 bases from J, leaving 8 bases between. Germline-derived CDR1 and CDR2 are SNHLY and FYNNEI. CDR3 bases: TGTGCCAGCACCTATTCTCAAGAGACCCAGTACTTC. Residues: CASTYSQETQYF.

The chain has TRBV15 and TRBJ1-1; D is ambiguous. CDR1 and CDR2 (germline): LNHNV, YYDKDF (reference sequence). The CDR3 runs 12 residues. Trimming stripped 1 base from V and 7 bases from J, with 7 bases between. The CDR3 here is CATSRAQNEAFF. CDR3 in DNA: TGTGCCACCAGCAGAGCCCAGAATGAAGCTTTCTTT.

The rearrangement links TRBV10-2 to TRBJ1-4; 9 bases are shared with TRBD1. Germline CDR1 and CDR2: WSHSY and SAAADI. This CDR3 is built from 16 residues. The V segment lost 7 bases and the J segment 8 bases; nucleotides outside the gene matches: 14. For the CDR3, the DNA is TGCGCCAGCAAATCCGGGACAGGGTGGGCGCAGGAAAAACTGTTTTTT. Its translation: CASKSGTGWAQEKLFF.

This clone was counted a single time. This chain links TRBV11-2 with TRBJ2-7; tentative D call: TRBD2 (5 bases). V was cut by 2 bases and J by 5 bases, with 13 bases left in between. Germline V gene lookup returns CDR1 SGHAT and CDR2 FQNNGV. CDR3 length equals 14 residues. This CDR3 reads CASSLMMQTNEQYF. The CDR3 coding sequence is TGTGCCAGCAGCTTAATGATGCAGACTAACGAGCAGTACTTC. Filled out from reference TRBV11-2 and TRBJ2-7, the complete variable domain reads EAGVAQSPRYKIIEKRQSVAFWCNPISGHATLYWYQQILGQGPKLLIQFQNNGVVDDSQLPKDRFSAERLKGVDSTLKIQPAKLEDSAVYLCASSLMMQTNEQYFGPGTRLTVT.

The chain carries TRBV7-7 and TRBJ2-1; D tentatively reads TRBD1 or TRBD2 (5 bases each). This CDR3 has 16 amino acids. Germline CDR1 SSHAT, CDR2 FNYEAQ (reference sequence). Trimming removed 5 bases from V and 0 bases from J, with 14 bases in between. CDR3 region: CASSPRDGSSYNEQFF. The CDR3 DNA follows: TGTGCCAGCAGCCCTAGGGACGGAAGCTCCTACAATGAGCAGTTCTTC.